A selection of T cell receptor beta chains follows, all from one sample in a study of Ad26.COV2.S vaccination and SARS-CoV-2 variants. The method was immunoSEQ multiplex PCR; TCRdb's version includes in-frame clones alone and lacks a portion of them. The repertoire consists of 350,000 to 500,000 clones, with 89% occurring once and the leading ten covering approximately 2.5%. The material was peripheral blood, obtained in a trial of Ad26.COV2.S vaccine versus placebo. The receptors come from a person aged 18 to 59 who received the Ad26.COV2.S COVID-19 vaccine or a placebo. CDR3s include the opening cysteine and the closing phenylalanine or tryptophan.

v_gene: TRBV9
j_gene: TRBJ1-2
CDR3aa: CASRGTGGKYGYTF

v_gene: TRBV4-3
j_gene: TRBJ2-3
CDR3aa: CASSRHPKASTDTQYF

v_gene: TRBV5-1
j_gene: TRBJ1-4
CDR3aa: CASSGGTVNEKLFF

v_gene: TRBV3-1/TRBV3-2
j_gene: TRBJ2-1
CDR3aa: CASSQDGGHYNEQFF

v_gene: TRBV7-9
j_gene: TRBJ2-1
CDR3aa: CASSPRLAGGPNEQFF

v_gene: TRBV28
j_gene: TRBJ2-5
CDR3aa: CASSILGQGLETQYF

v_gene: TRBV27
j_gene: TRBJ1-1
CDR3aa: CASRAPWGGLNTEAFF

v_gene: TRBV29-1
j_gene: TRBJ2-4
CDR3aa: CSVGGNLAKNIQYF

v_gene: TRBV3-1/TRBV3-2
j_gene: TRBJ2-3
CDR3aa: CASSQDVGLAGDF

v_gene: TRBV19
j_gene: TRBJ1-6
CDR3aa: CASSIGAAYNSPLHF

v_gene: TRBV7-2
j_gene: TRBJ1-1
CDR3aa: CASSLVWTGEGEAFF

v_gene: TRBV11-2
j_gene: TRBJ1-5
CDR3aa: CASSLTGGDQPQHF

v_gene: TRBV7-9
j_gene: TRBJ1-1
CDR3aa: CASSPTQQGSTEAFF

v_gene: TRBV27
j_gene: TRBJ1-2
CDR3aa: CASSLEGAGGYTF

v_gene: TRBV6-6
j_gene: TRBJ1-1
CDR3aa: CASSYSDTEAFF

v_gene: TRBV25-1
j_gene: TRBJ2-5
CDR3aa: CASSELGRQYQETQYF

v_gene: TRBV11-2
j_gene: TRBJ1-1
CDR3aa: CASKGFMNTEAFF

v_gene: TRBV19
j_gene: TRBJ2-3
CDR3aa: CASSSGPSTDTQYF

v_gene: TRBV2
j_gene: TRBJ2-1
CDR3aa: CASLRWTASYNEQFF

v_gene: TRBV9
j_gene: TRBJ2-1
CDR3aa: CASSVIAGLTLNEQFF

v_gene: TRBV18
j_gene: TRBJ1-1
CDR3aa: CASSTDPNTEAFF

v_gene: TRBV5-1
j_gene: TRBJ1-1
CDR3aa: CASSLGENTEAFF

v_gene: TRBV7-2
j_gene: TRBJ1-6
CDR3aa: CASSSYRGTYSPLHF

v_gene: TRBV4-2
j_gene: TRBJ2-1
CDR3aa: CASSQEEVSWLADNEQFF